These T cell receptor beta chains were read from a single sample in a study of blood T cell repertoires in COVID-19. The repertoire was sequenced with immunoSEQ multiplex PCR; TCRdb's copy has only in-frame clones and lacks some. The repertoire holds approximately 670,000 clones, with about 90% as singletons. The sample was peripheral blood. The receptors here all came from a woman between 18 and 29 years old with acute or convalescent COVID-19. CDR3s include the opening cysteine and the closing phenylalanine or tryptophan. Some rows mark clone size as missing; the rest say once, few, many or name a class of expanded clone.

abundance | j_gene | v_gene | CDR3aa
- | TRBJ1-2 | TRBV7-2 | CASSLVEGDGYTF
once | TRBJ2-5 | TRBV15 | CATSRDLGMETQYF
- | TRBJ2-2 | TRBV3-1/TRBV3-2 | CASSQAGGPGTGELFF
- | TRBJ2-4 | TRBV6-5 | CASSYSGVKAKNIQYF
- | TRBJ1-1 | TRBV28 | CASSLDRGTTQNTEAFF
- | TRBJ2-7 | TRBV9 | CASSVATGVDEQYF
- | TRBJ1-2 | TRBV7-3 | CASSPHPGQGAQTGYTF
- | TRBJ2-5 | TRBV19 | CASSIVNRQETQYF
- | TRBJ1-3 | TRBV3-1/TRBV3-2 | CASSLTFGRGSDTIYF
- | TRBJ1-2 | TRBV7-2 | CASSLAGGEDGYTF
few | TRBJ1-3 | TRBV4-1 | CASSLGLYSSGNTIYF
- | TRBJ1-3 | TRBV2 | CARDDFGNTIYF
- | TRBJ1-1 | TRBV7-9 | CASSLYGGPNTEAFF
- | TRBJ2-7 | TRBV6-1 | CASSEAGRTSSYEQYF
- | TRBJ2-7 | TRBV12-1 | CASSFTFPGFHEQYF
- | TRBJ1-2 | TRBV7-9 | CASSDRDSVYYGYTF
once | TRBJ1-2 | TRBV15 | CATSRGTGDGYTF
- | TRBJ1-2 | TRBV19 | CASSPGGGIKNYGYTF
few | TRBJ1-1 | TRBV29-1 | CSVFSPGGAFF
- | TRBJ1-1 | TRBV7-8 | CASSPDRGGEAFF
- | TRBJ1-2 | TRBV9 | CASSVGADYYGYTF
- | TRBJ2-2 | TRBV5-1 | CASSTGLAAPAANTGELFF
once | TRBJ2-3 | TRBV5-6 | CASSPTQDTQYF